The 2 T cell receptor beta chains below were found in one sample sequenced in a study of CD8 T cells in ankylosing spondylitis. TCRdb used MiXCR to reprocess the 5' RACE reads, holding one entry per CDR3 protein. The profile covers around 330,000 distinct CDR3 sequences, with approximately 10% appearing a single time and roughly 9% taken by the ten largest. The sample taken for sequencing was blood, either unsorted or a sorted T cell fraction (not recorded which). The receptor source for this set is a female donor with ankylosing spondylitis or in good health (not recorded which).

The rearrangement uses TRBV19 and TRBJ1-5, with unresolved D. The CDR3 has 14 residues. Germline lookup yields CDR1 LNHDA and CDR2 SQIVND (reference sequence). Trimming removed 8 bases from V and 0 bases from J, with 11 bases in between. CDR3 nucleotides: TGTGCCAGTTTAGGGAGTTATAGCAATCAGCCCCAGCATTTT. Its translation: CASLGSYSNQPQHF. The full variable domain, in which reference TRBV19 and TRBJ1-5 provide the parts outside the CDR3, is DGGITQSPKYLFRKEGQNVTLSCEQNLNHDAMYWYRQDPGQGLRLIYYSQIVNDFQKGDIAEGYSVSREKKESFPLTVTSAQKNPTAFYLCASLGSYSNQPQHFGDGTRLSIL.

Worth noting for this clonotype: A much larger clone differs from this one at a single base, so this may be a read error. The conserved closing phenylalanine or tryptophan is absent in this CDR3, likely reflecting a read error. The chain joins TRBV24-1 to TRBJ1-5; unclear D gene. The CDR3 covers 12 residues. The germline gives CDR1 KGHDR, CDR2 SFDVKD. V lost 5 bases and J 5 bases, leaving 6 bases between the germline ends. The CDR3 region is CATSATDQPQHS. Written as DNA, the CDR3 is TGTGCCACCAGTGCCACGGATCAGCCCCAGCATTCT.